This T cell receptor beta chain was observed in a study of molecular identifiers for immune sequencing clone quantification. This clonotype was detected ten times or more. Its antigen is not identified. Both previously described methods and listed TCR primers were employed to make bulk TCR libraries. MiXCR, run by TCRdb on the PCR reads, gives a single entry per CDR3 protein. Altogether 85,000 to 90,000 distinct CDR3 sequences are present, roughly 25% being singletons, with the ten largest covering roughly 0.8%. CDR3 length: 17 amino acids. Per the germline V gene, CDR1 is SGHTA and CDR2 is FQGNSA. Losses at the gene ends were 2 bases for V and 1 base for J; bases not matched to a gene: 7. As CD8+CD4-CCR7+CD45RA+ cells, naive CD8 T cells were sorted. Study results and limitations: Spiked Jurkat TCR RNA equal to one cell could reportedly be picked out among one million naive cells. Effector cells kept over 99% of their molecules in clones above 20 RNA copies, while naive cells kept under 1% there.

V is TRBV7-2 and J is TRBJ2-1, with 8 bases that match TRBD2. The sequenced material came from naive CD8+ T cells from blood, with Jurkat cell RNA spiked in. Subset noted: FACS-sorted CD8+CD4-CCR7+CD45RA+ naive T cells. The source of this sequence is a human donor in good health. Some libraries in this study had Jurkat cell RNA spiked in. Here the CDR3 reads CASSLWSGSNSYNEQFF. The CDR3 DNA reads TGTGCCAGCAGCTTATGGAGCGGGAGTAATTCCTACAATGAGCAGTTCTTC.